Listed below are T cell receptor beta chains from one sample, sequenced in a study of blood T cell repertoires in COVID-19. Measured with immunoSEQ multiplex PCR; TCRdb has only the in-frame clones, and not every one. Of 190,000 or so clones listed, around 81% are singletons. The sequenced sample consisted of peripheral blood. These receptors all stem from a man aged 55 to 69 with COVID-19, enrolled during active disease. Each CDR3 is given with its conserved first and last residue. D genes are given only for firm matches. Clone size is not always given. Where it is, it says once, few, many or a class for expanded clones.

V	J	size	D	CDR3	DNA
TRBV6-5	TRBJ1-4	.	TRBD1	CASKETGGTNEKLFF	TGTGCCAGCAAGGAGACAGGGGGCACTAATGAAAAACTGTTTTTT
TRBV9	TRBJ1-5	.	.	CASSGAGYNQPQHF	TGTGCCAGCAGCGGCGCGGGGTACAATCAGCCCCAGCATTTT
TRBV6-1	TRBJ1-5	.	.	CASSEDRTFYSNQPQHF	TGTGCCAGCAGTGAAGACCGGACATTTTATAGCAATCAGCCCCAGCATTTT
TRBV2	TRBJ1-5	.	TRBD1	CASALGGVQPQHF	TGTGCCAGCGCGTTAGGGGGCGTTCAGCCCCAGCATTTT
TRBV12-5	TRBJ1-2	.	TRBD1	CASGRDREYGYTF	TGTGCTAGTGGCCGGGACAGGGAATATGGCTACACCTTC
TRBV3-1/TRBV3-2	TRBJ1-3	.	.	CASSRGGVAGNTIYF	TGTGCCAGCAGCCGTGGCGGGGTAGCTGGAAACACCATATATTTT
TRBV28	TRBJ2-5	.	TRBD2	CASKGRGREETQYF	TGTGCCAGCAAGGGTAGAGGGAGGGAAGAGACCCAGTACTTC
TRBV19	TRBJ2-7	.	.	CASSPRGSPTPHEQYF	TGTGCCAGTAGTCCTAGGGGGAGTCCAACACCCCACGAGCAGTACTTC
TRBV4-2	TRBJ1-6	few	TRBD1	CASSQADAAGTGRPPLHF	TGTGCCAGCAGCCAAGCGGATGCAGCGGGGACAGGGCGACCACCCCTCCACTTT
TRBV7-8	TRBJ1-1	few	.	CASSLGRENTEAFF	TGTGCCAGCAGCTTAGGACGGGAGAACACTGAAGCTTTCTTT
TRBV5-8	TRBJ1-3	.	.	CASRPRGSGNTIYF	TGTGCCAGCAGGCCCCGAGGCTCTGGAAACACCATATATTTT
TRBV6-6	TRBJ2-4	.	TRBD1	CASSLRGYGNIQYF	TGTGCCAGCTCACTCAGGGGGTATGGAAACATTCAGTACTTC
TRBV12-3/TRBV12-4	TRBJ2-7	.	TRBD1	CASGYTGGEQYF	TGTGCCAGCGGATATACAGGGGGGGAGCAGTACTTC
TRBV4-1	TRBJ1-2	.	.	CASGPSGGGNGYTF	TGCGCCAGCGGCCCAAGTGGGGGGGGAAATGGCTACACCTTC
TRBV18	TRBJ2-7	.	.	CASSPMARQHEQYF	TGTGCCAGCTCACCAATGGCCAGGCAGCACGAGCAGTACTTC
TRBV5-1	TRBJ2-5	.	TRBD1	CASSSDRGHRETQYF	TGCGCCAGCAGCTCGGACAGGGGGCATAGAGAGACCCAGTACTTC
TRBV27	TRBJ1-5	few	TRBD1	CASSTGGNSNQPQHF	TGTGCCAGCAGCACAGGGGGGAATAGCAATCAGCCCCAGCATTTT
TRBV9	TRBJ1-2	.	TRBD1	CASSDTGGLGGYTF	TGTGCCAGCAGCGATACAGGGGGACTGGGTGGCTACACCTTC
TRBV5-1	TRBJ2-1	.	.	CASSLAVSSYNEQFF	TGCGCCAGCAGCTTGGCGGTTAGCTCCTACAATGAGCAGTTCTTC
TRBV6-6	TRBJ1-1	.	.	CASSISGLMNTEAFF	TGTGCCAGCAGTATATCGGGACTGATGAACACTGAAGCTTTCTTT
TRBV6-5	TRBJ1-4	.	TRBD1	CASRGQGTWEKLFF	TGTGCCAGCAGAGGACAGGGGACGTGGGAAAAACTGTTTTTT
TRBV2	TRBJ1-6	.	.	CATHISFNSPLHF	TGTGCCACCCACATAAGTTTCAATTCACCCCTCCACTTT
TRBV27	TRBJ1-2	.	.	CARPGLHSSLTYGYTF	TGTGCCAGGCCGGGGTTGCACAGCTCCCTCACTTATGGCTACACCTTC
TRBV6-5	TRBJ1-4	.	.	CASRQGITNEKLFF	TGTGCCAGCAGACAGGGTATAACTAATGAAAAACTGTTTTTT
TRBV12-3/TRBV12-4	TRBJ2-7	.	.	CASSYAVVSEQYF	TGTGCCAGCAGCTACGCTGTGGTCTCCGAGCAGTACTTC
TRBV9	TRBJ2-1	.	.	CASSGQSSYNEQFF	TGTGCCAGCAGCGGACAGAGCTCCTACAATGAGCAGTTCTTC
TRBV19	TRBJ1-2	.	TRBD1	CASSLSAGQGYGYTF	TGTGCCAGTAGTCTATCAGCAGGACAGGGCTATGGCTACACCTTC
TRBV9	TRBJ2-7	.	TRBD2	CASSVEWRGYEQYF	TGTGCCAGCAGCGTAGAGTGGCGGGGGTACGAGCAGTACTTC
TRBV6-4	TRBJ1-6	.	.	CASSAGRESPLHF	TGTGCCAGCAGTGCCGGGAGAGAGTCACCCCTCCACTTT
TRBV12-5	TRBJ2-2	.	TRBD1	CASGKPGQGAGELFF	TGTGCTAGTGGTAAACCGGGACAGGGTGCCGGGGAGCTGTTTTTT
TRBV5-1	TRBJ1-6	once	.	CASSLDRFYNSPLHF	TGCGCCAGCAGCTTGGACAGATTTTATAATTCACCCCTCCACTTT
TRBV9	TRBJ1-2	.	TRBD1	CASTKEEGGSYGYTF	TGTGCCAGCACCAAGGAGGAAGGGGGCAGCTATGGCTACACCTTC
TRBV27	TRBJ2-7	.	TRBD2	CASRLAGSGGEQYF	TGTGCCAGCAGGCTAGCGGGGTCGGGGGGCGAGCAGTACTTC
TRBV4-3	TRBJ1-2	.	TRBD1	CASSQETGLEYGYTF	TGCGCCAGCAGCCAAGAGACAGGGCTCGAATATGGCTACACCTTC
TRBV5-4	TRBJ1-6	.	TRBD1	CASSGTGGNSPLHF	TGTGCCAGCAGCGGCACAGGGGGGAATTCACCCCTCCACTTT
TRBV10-2	TRBJ2-2	.	.	CASSPQSLGELFF	TGCGCCAGCAGTCCACAGTCGTTAGGGGAGCTGTTTTTT
TRBV9	TRBJ2-2	.	.	CASNDGQGAGELFF	TGTGCCAGTAACGACGGGCAGGGCGCCGGGGAGCTGTTTTTT
TRBV6-5	TRBJ1-2	.	TRBD1	CASTLRQGRDGYTF	TGTGCCAGCACCCTTCGACAGGGTAGGGATGGCTACACCTTC
TRBV19	TRBJ1-5	once	.	CASRGMGDQPQHF	TGTGCCAGTCGCGGGATGGGGGATCAGCCCCAGCATTTT
TRBV4-2	TRBJ1-1	.	.	CASSQWEGAGTEAFF	TGTGCCAGCAGCCAATGGGAGGGCGCGGGCACTGAAGCTTTCTTT
TRBV6-2/TRBV6-3	TRBJ2-4	.	TRBD2	CASSYPRGPLAGGDKNIQYF	TGTGCCAGCAGTTACCCCAGGGGACCACTAGCGGGAGGGGACAAAAACATTCAGTACTTC
TRBV27	TRBJ2-5	.	.	CASIGGLLETQYF	TGTGCCAGCATCGGGGGGCTTCTAGAGACCCAGTACTTC
TRBV30	TRBJ1-6	.	.	CASRRSSSYNSPLHF	TGTGCCAGCCGTCGGTCGAGCTCCTATAATTCACCCCTCCACTTT
TRBV4-3	TRBJ1-2	.	.	CASSQVLGDGYTF	TGCGCCAGCAGCCAAGTCCTCGGGGATGGCTACACCTTC
TRBV7-2	TRBJ1-1	.	.	CASSLASQGRTEAFF	TGTGCCAGCAGCTTAGCGTCACAGGGAAGAACTGAAGCTTTCTTT
TRBV10-1	TRBJ1-1	.	.	CASRRGGPGLMNTEAFF	TGCGCCAGCAGGAGAGGTGGGCCAGGGCTCATGAACACTGAAGCTTTCTTT
TRBV19	TRBJ2-1	once	TRBD2	CASSGPGTSGWYEQFF	TGTGCCAGTAGTGGGCCCGGGACTAGCGGGTGGTATGAGCAGTTCTTC
TRBV6-6	TRBJ1-2	few	.	CASGREYGYTF	TGTGCCAGCGGCAGGGAATATGGCTACACCTTC
TRBV7-2	TRBJ2-2	.	TRBD1	CASSATGGLYGGELFF	TGTGCCAGCAGCGCTACAGGGGGTCTGTACGGCGGGGAGCTGTTTTTT
TRBV7-2	TRBJ1-2	.	.	CASSFGGNYGYTF	TGTGCCAGCAGCTTTGGAGGGAACTATGGCTACACCTTC
TRBV29-1	TRBJ2-7	few	.	CSVSGRVNSYEQYF	TGCAGCGTTTCTGGGCGAGTTAACTCCTACGAGCAGTACTTC
TRBV6-5	TRBJ1-5	.	.	CASIPNSHQPQHF	TGTGCCAGCATCCCCAACTCCCATCAGCCCCAGCATTTT
TRBV27	TRBJ1-3	.	.	CASSRSFSSGNTIYF	TGTGCCAGCAGTCGCTCTTTTAGCTCTGGAAACACCATATATTTT
TRBV6-5	TRBJ1-5	.	.	CASSREGGQPQHF	TGTGCCAGCAGCAGGGAGGGTGGTCAGCCCCAGCATTTT